This section outlines one T cell receptor (beta chain) sequence together with its context. Its antigen remains unidentified. The assay was immunoSEQ multiplex PCR, and TCRdb's table has in-frame clones only and misses some. The sample holds approximately 220,000 clones, about 92% seen once. The sample originates from a study of T cell responses to AZD1222 COVID-19 vaccine. General observations from the study: Of the AZD1222 recipients, only six or seven were seropositive at baseline. Regions 160-218 and 743-854 held dominance among vaccine-associated CD4 TCRs, which spanned spike. Donor demographics were predominantly white British with a female majority; clonal diversity may be underestimated. It was only after the peak T cell response that any repertoires were sampled.

Germline CDR1 LGHNA, CDR2 YSLEER. The CDR3 extends over 17 amino acids. With 0 bases removed from V and 0 bases from J, the gap between germline ends came to 9 bases. The TCR sequence derives from an adult in good health. This specimen was peripheral blood, taken on day 0 of MenACWY control vaccination. The V call is TRBV4-3, the J call TRBJ2-6; D unclear. CDR3 sequence reads: CASSQEQVHSGANVLTF. The CDR3 DNA is TGCGCCAGCAGCCAAGAGCAGGTACACTCTGGGGCCAACGTCCTGACTTTC.